This T cell receptor (beta chain) is drawn from a study of cytomegalovirus exposure and HLA in healthy donors. Study background: Out of 180 million or so T cells, an earlier analysis found roughly 100 million unique TCR beta sequences in total. The study, taken as a whole, reports: Later, TCR association rates were found to vary by HLA locus, highest for DRB1 and lowest for HLA-C.

When sampled, the donors appeared nominally healthy, though they likely had unrecorded immune exposures. The CDR3 length is 12 residues. The V end was cut by 9 bases, the J end by 6 bases, with 12 bases between. The V gene's germline CDR1 is SEHNR and CDR2 FQNEAQ (reference sequence). Comment on this clone: Its specificity is unknown.

The study ran its PCR with 60 Vbeta and 13 Jbeta primers. The repertoire was sequenced with immunoSEQ multiplex PCR; TCRdb's copy has only in-frame clones and lacks some. The data contain 80,000 to 100,000 clones, about 81% of them seen just once; the ten biggest clones take up about 1.5%. V usage is TRBV7-9 and J usage is TRBJ1-5; D not certain. The receptor was isolated from a man between 35 and 55 years old in good health and CMV-seronegative. The specimen was PBMCs. The CDR3 loop is CARRERSQPQHF. CDR3 DNA sequence: TGTGCCAGGCGAGAACGGAGTCAGCCCCAGCATTTT.